One sample yielded the 27 T cell receptor beta chains listed below, sequenced in a study of cytomegalovirus exposure and HLA in healthy donors. Some clones are missing from TCRdb's copy, which holds only in-frame ones; the method was immunoSEQ multiplex PCR. The repertoire holds about 130,000 clones, with 85% to 90% as singletons. What was sequenced was PBMCs. These receptors came from a man aged 25 to 40 in good health and CMV-seronegative.

This clone was recorded once. The chain links TRBV19 to TRBJ2-6, with 10 bases that match TRBD1. CDR3 length: 17 residues. V lost 7 bases, J lost 0 bases, and 6 bases stayed unmatched. The germline gives CDR1 LNHDA, CDR2 SQIVND (reference sequence). The CDR3 sequence is CASTWDRGTSGANVLTF. DNA of the CDR3: TGTGCCAGTACCTGGGACAGGGGAACCTCTGGGGCCAACGTCCTGACTTTC.

This chain joins TRBV5-5 and TRBJ1-5; a possible D gene is TRBD1 (5 bases). V was shortened by 4 bases and J by 4 bases, with 18 bases between the two germline ends. Germline lookup yields CDR1 SGHKS and CDR2 YYEKEE (reference sequence). The CDR3 extends over 16 amino acids. As DNA, the CDR3 is TGTGCCAGCAGCATCCAGGGTGCCTTTGGGAATCAGCCCCAGCATTTT. It translates to CASSIQGAFGNQPQHF.

V is TRBV7-6 and J is TRBJ1-1, with no clear D. The germline CDR1 and CDR2 sequences are SGHVS and FNYEAQ. V lost 5 bases to trimming and J lost 4 bases, with 11 bases between them. This CDR3 has 13 amino acids. CDR3 protein: CASSITRSTEAFF. CDR3 DNA: TGTGCCAGCAGCATCACTAGGAGCACTGAAGCTTTCTTT.

The chain recombines TRBV29-1 with TRBJ2-5, with D hard to call. The CDR3 is 14 amino acids. V was cut by 4 bases and J by 7 bases, with 19 bases left in between. From germline, CDR1 is SQVTM and CDR2 ANQGSEA. CDR3 sequence (DNA): TGCAGCGTTGCCTCCGCGTCCGGTTCTGCGACCCAGTACTTC. It translates to CSVASASGSATQYF. The full variable domain, in which reference TRBV29-1 and TRBJ2-5 provide the parts outside the CDR3, is SAVISQKPSRDICQRGTSLTIQCQVDSQVTMMFWYRQQPGQSLTLIATANQGSEATYESGFVIDKFPISRPNLTFSTLTVSNMSPEDSSIYLCSVASASGSATQYFGPGTRLLVL.

The chain's CDR3 is CASSPIAGGGDEQFF. In nucleotides, the CDR3 is TGTGCCAGCAGCCCTATAGCGGGGGGCGGGGATGAGCAGTTCTTC. The chain carries TRBV4-2 and TRBJ2-1, with 10 bases lining up with TRBD2. The CDR3 sequence is 15 residues long. Per germline, CDR1 LGHNA and CDR2 YNFKEQ. Unmatched junction bases numbered 8, after V lost 4 bases and J lost 8 bases.

The chain employs TRBV5-4 and TRBJ2-7; D is possibly TRBD1 (6 bases). Germline V gene sequence: CDR1 SGHNT, CDR2 YYREEE (reference sequence). The V and J ends lost 4 bases and 5 bases respectively, with 10 bases between them. The CDR3 is 12 amino acids. The CDR3 protein is CASSPTGNEQYF. For the CDR3, the DNA is TGTGCCAGCAGCCCTACAGGGAACGAGCAGTACTTC.

The rearrangement uses TRBV6-1 and TRBJ1-6; tentative D call: TRBD1 (6 bases). The V end was cut by 2 bases, the J end by 0 bases, with 17 bases between. The CDR3 loop spans 19 amino acids. Germline V lookup: CDR1 MNHNS, CDR2 SASEGT. CDR3: CASSEWGQPQSSYNSPLHF. CDR3 nucleotides: TGTGCCAGCAGTGAATGGGGGCAGCCGCAGAGCTCCTATAATTCACCCCTCCACTTT.

The gene calls are TRBV5-6 and TRBJ1-3; 9 nucleotides line up with TRBD1. The CDR3 totals 15 residues. V was pared by 2 bases and J by 6 bases, with 6 bases of the junction left unmatched. Germline V gene data show CDR1 as SGHDT and CDR2 as YYEEEE. The CDR3 sequence: CASSLINRGPNTIYF. The DNA of the CDR3 is TGTGCCAGCAGCTTAATCAACAGGGGGCCAAACACCATATATTTT.

This sequence joins TRBV7-2 and TRBJ1-1, with a possible D match to TRBD1 (6 bases). Trimming left V 6 bases short and J 0 bases short, with 17 bases between. The CDR3 length is 16 residues. From germline, CDR1 is SGHTA and CDR2 FQGNSA. CDR3 sequence reads: CASRHVAGVMNTEAFF. CDR3 DNA: TGTGCCAGCAGACATGTCGCAGGGGTTATGAACACTGAAGCTTTCTTT.

The chain has TRBV7-2 and TRBJ2-7, with 9 bases fitting TRBD2. The CDR3 has 15 residues. Unmatched junction bases numbered 6, after V lost 6 bases and J lost 0 bases. In germline, CDR1 is SGHTA, CDR2 FQGNSA. CDR3 nucleotide sequence: TGTGCCAGCAGTCTAGCGGGGCCAAGCTCCTACGAGCAGTACTTC. Translation gives CASSLAGPSSYEQYF. Full variable domain (outside the CDR3, taken from reference TRBV7-2 and TRBJ2-7): GAGVSQSPSNKVTEKGKDVELRCDPISGHTALYWYRQSLGQGLEFLIYFQGNSAPDKSGLPSDRFSAERTGGSVSTLTIQRTQQEDSAVYLCASSLAGPSSYEQYFGPGTRLTVT.

The J gene is TRBJ2-3, the V gene TRBV7-9; 12 bases map to TRBD2. This CDR3 contains 16 residues. V was clipped by 1 base and J by 4 bases; unmatched bases: 3. CDR1 is SEHNR, CDR2 FQNEAQ, per germline (reference sequence). The CDR3, as DNA: TGTGCCAGCAGCTTAGGACTAGCGGGGGTTTCAGATACGCAGTATTTT. Translating gives CASSLGLAGVSDTQYF.

The genes are TRBV6-5 and TRBJ1-1, with 7 bases matching TRBD1. CDR3 length equals 16 residues. Germline V lookup: CDR1 MNHEY, CDR2 SVGAGI. V was clipped by 2 bases and J by 1 base; unmatched bases: 7. The CDR3: CASSYGNRGWNTEAFF. CDR3 bases: TGTGCCAGCAGTTACGGCAACAGGGGATGGAACACTGAAGCTTTCTTT.

CDR3 nucleotide sequence: TGTGCCAGCAGCTCGCAGGGCGATAACGAAGAAAAACTGTTTTTT. Encoded protein: CASSSQGDNEEKLFF. This chain links TRBV5-4 with TRBJ1-4, with D possibly being TRBD1 (5 bases). The V end was cut by 3 bases, the J end by 8 bases, with 17 bases between. CDR3 length: 15 residues. Germline V gene data show CDR1 as SGHNT and CDR2 as YYREEE (reference sequence). Based on the CDR3 plus reference TRBV5-4 and TRBJ1-4, the full variable domain is ETGVTQSPTHLIKTRGQQVTLRCSSQSGHNTVSWYQQALGQGPQFIFQYYREEENGRGNFPPRFSGLQFPNYSSELNVNALELDDSALYLCASSSQGDNEEKLFFGSGTQLSVL.

A single count supports this clone. The genes are TRBV11-2 and TRBJ2-5; TRBD1 is a possible D gene (5 bases). The CDR3 extends over 13 amino acids. Germline V gene data show CDR1 as SGHAT and CDR2 as FQNNGV. V was clipped by 6 bases and J by 3 bases, with 11 bases between them. The CDR3 reads CASSLPGKETQYF. The CDR3 bases are TGTGCCAGCAGTTTACCAGGGAAAGAGACCCAGTACTTC. The complete variable domain, with remaining parts taken from reference TRBV11-2 and TRBJ2-5, reads EAGVAQSPRYKIIEKRQSVAFWCNPISGHATLYWYQQILGQGPKLLIQFQNNGVVDDSQLPKDRFSAERLKGVDSTLKIQPAKLEDSAVYLCASSLPGKETQYFGPGTRLLVL.

The CDR3 DNA reads as TGTGCCAGCAGCCTCCTGGACAGCGGAAACCCTACTGAAGCTTTCTTT. This codes for CASSLLDSGNPTEAFF. The rearrangement links TRBV11-2 to TRBJ1-1; possibly TRBD1 for D (6 bases). V was pared by 5 bases and J by 5 bases, with 21 bases between. The CDR3 covers 16 residues. CDR1 SGHAT and CDR2 FQNNGV come from the germline V gene.

The V call is TRBV14, the J call TRBJ1-2, with 7 bases identical to TRBD1. This CDR3 has 14 amino acids. The J segment lost 5 bases and the V segment lost 3 bases, leaving 6 bases of the junction unmatched. Germline loops: CDR1 SGHDN, CDR2 FVKESK. As DNA, the CDR3 is TGTGCCAGCAGCCACCTTGGGACAGCTTATGGCTACACCTTC. This sequence encodes CASSHLGTAYGYTF.

The chain joins TRBV6-1 to TRBJ1-2, with TRBD1 matching 9 bases. Per the germline V gene, CDR1 is MNHNS and CDR2 is SASEGT. This CDR3 comprises 16 residues. The junction had 11 bases not matched to a gene; V was cut back by 2 bases and J by 7 bases. The CDR3 region is CASSENRDRVILGYTF. CDR3 nucleotides: TGTGCCAGCAGTGAAAATAGGGACAGGGTTATTCTTGGCTACACCTTC.

The chain has TRBV28 and TRBJ1-1, with 7 bases identical to TRBD1. The germline V gene encodes CDR1 MDHEN and CDR2 SYDVKM. This CDR3 spans 13 amino acids. Trimming took 8 bases from V and 4 from J; bases not matched to a gene: 7. In DNA form, the CDR3 reads TGTGCCAGCCACAGGGGATTGGGCACTGAAGCTTTCTTT. It is translated as CASHRGLGTEAFF. Supplemented by reference TRBV28 and TRBJ1-1, the full variable domain reads DVKVTQSSRYLVKRTGEKVFLECVQDMDHENMFWYRQDPGLGLRLIYFSYDVKMKEKGDIPEGYSVSREKKERFSLILESASTNQTSMYLCASHRGLGTEAFFGQGTRLTVV.

The chain combines TRBV27 with TRBJ2-3; D may be TRBD2 (6 bases). The CDR3 runs 21 residues. CDR1 MNHEY and CDR2 SMNVEV come from the germline V gene (reference sequence). Trimming removed 2 bases from V and 4 bases from J, with 31 bases in between. The CDR3: CASSLPLLHKRGIGSPDTQYF. The CDR3 DNA is TGTGCCAGCAGTTTACCTCTTCTCCACAAACGGGGGATAGGTTCGCCAGATACGCAGTATTTT.

The rearrangement uses TRBV5-1 and TRBJ1-1; D remains unclear. V was shortened by 0 bases and J by 5 bases, with 11 bases between the two germline ends. Germline V gene data show CDR1 as SGHRS and CDR2 as YFSETQ. The CDR3 totals 14 residues. The CDR3 loop reads CASSLGGRRTEAFF. In nucleotides, the CDR3 is TGCGCCAGCAGCTTGGGTGGGCGCAGGACTGAAGCTTTCTTT.

The chain combines TRBV7-9 with TRBJ1-3; 8 nucleotides line up with TRBD1. V shed 5 bases, J shed 0 bases, and the junction held 6 bases outside the gene matches. Germline CDR1 is SEHNR and CDR2 is FQNEAQ (reference sequence). The CDR3 has 16 amino acids. This CDR3 reads CASSPLDRVSGNTIYF. The CDR3 DNA sequence: TGTGCCAGCAGCCCCCTGGACAGGGTCTCTGGAAACACCATATATTTT.

The chain has TRBV12-5 and TRBJ1-1; TRBD1 aligns across 8 bases. The V segment lost 2 bases and the J segment 5 bases; nucleotides outside the gene matches: 10. Looked up from germline, CDR1 is LGHNT and CDR2 is FRNRAP. The CDR3 spans 16 residues. The CDR3 protein is CASGLRAGGGETEAFF. Written as DNA, the CDR3 is TGTGCTAGTGGTTTGCGGGCAGGGGGCGGAGAAACTGAAGCTTTCTTT.

The chain combines TRBV11-3 with TRBJ1-5; TRBD1 is a possible D gene (5 bases). The CDR3 is made up of 15 amino acids. Germline V gives CDR1 SGHNT, CDR2 YENEEA. The V gene lost 8 bases and the J gene lost 3 bases, with 17 bases spanning the gap. The CDR3 bases are TGTGCCAGCCCCTCTCGCAGGGAGGACAATCAGCCCCAGCATTTT. It yields the protein CASPSRREDNQPQHF.

The chain links TRBV4-3 to TRBJ2-6, with D unresolved. V lost 5 bases to trimming and J lost 0 bases, with 8 bases between them. The V gene's germline CDR1 is LGHNA and CDR2 YSLEER. The CDR3 contains 15 residues. The CDR3, as DNA: TGCGCCAGCAGCGTACAAGTCTCTGGGGCCAACGTCCTGACTTTC. Encoded protein: CASSVQVSGANVLTF.

The table lists this clone with a few counts. In nucleotides, the CDR3 is TGTGCCAGCTCCCCGCCCGCGGCCGCCCCCTACGAGCAGTACTTC. It translates to CASSPPAAAPYEQYF. V usage is TRBV18 and J usage is TRBJ2-7, with D hard to call. Germline V gene data show CDR1 as KGHSH and CDR2 as LQKENI. The CDR3 spans 15 residues. The V end lost 6 bases, the J end lost 2 bases, and 17 bases lay between the germline ends.

The rearrangement uses TRBV7-9 and TRBJ1-6; D call uncertain. CDR3 length equals 15 residues. Trimming shortened V by 5 bases and J by 0 bases, and 8 bases separated the two germline ends. CDR1 is SEHNR, CDR2 FQNEAQ, per germline (reference sequence). The CDR3 sequence: CASSQQSSYNSPLHF. For the CDR3, the DNA is TGTGCCAGCAGCCAACAAAGCTCCTATAATTCACCCCTCCACTTT.

This chain uses TRBV5-6 with TRBJ2-7; TRBD1 agrees at 8 bases. V trimming: 3 bases; J trimming: 4 bases; junction bases outside the gene matches: 6. The CDR3 covers 14 residues. Germline lookup yields CDR1 SGHDT and CDR2 YYEEEE. CDR3 residues: CASSYGTGAYEQYF. CDR3 DNA sequence: TGTGCCAGCAGCTACGGGACAGGCGCTTACGAGCAGTACTTC.